What follows is one T cell receptor (beta chain) and its context. The sample comes from a study of blood T cell repertoires in COVID-19. Study-level information: T cells, B-cell-depleted T cells, or PBMCs provided the cDNA or gDNA that served as material.

This CDR3 is built from 16 residues. Trimming at V came to 4 bases and at J to 3 bases, leaving 8 bases not matched to a gene. Looked up from germline, CDR1 is MNHNY and CDR2 is SVGAGI (reference sequence). Those enrolled in Seattle joined during active infection and were followed longitudinally afterward. Profiling relied on immunoSEQ multiplex PCR, and the TCRdb table lists in-frame clones only, not all of them. Found here are some 200,000 clones, about four fifths of them singletons; the top ten hold under 10%. Input material: peripheral blood. This clonotype was sampled from a woman older than 75 with COVID-19, enrolled during active disease. V gene TRBV6-6 combines with J gene TRBJ1-5; 8 bases match TRBD1. The CDR3 region has the DNA TGTGCCAGCAGTTCGCCCGGCAGGGGGCCCAATCAGCCCCAGCATTTT. It encodes CASSSPGRGPNQPQHF.